These T cell receptor beta chains were read from a single sample in a study of blood T cell repertoires in COVID-19. Repertoires were generated with immunoSEQ multiplex PCR, while TCRdb's copy carries only in-frame clones and drops some. The sample includes about 140,000 clones, about 80% of them seen just once. Sequenced input: PBMCs or T cells enriched from blood (not recorded which). All receptors derive from a woman in her late teens or twenties who had been exposed to COVID-19. CDR3s include the opening cysteine and the closing phenylalanine or tryptophan. Fields, in order: V gene, J gene, D gene, clone size, CDR3 protein, CDR3 DNA. A D gene is named only where the DNA matches it firmly. Part of the rows lack a size; the others show once, few, many or a class for expanded clones.

V: TRBV18
J: TRBJ1-4
D: NA
size: few
CDR3: CASSPSLSNEKLFF
DNA: TGTGCCAGCTCCCCATCTCTGTCTAATGAAAAACTGTTTTTT

V: TRBV27
J: TRBJ2-3
D: TRBD1
size: NA
CDR3: CASRDRGSSTDTQYF
DNA: TGTGCCAGCCGGGACAGGGGTTCCAGCACAGATACGCAGTATTTT

V: TRBV11-1
J: TRBJ2-7
D: NA
size: NA
CDR3: CASSSGSYEQYF
DNA: TGTGCCAGCAGCTCCGGGTCCTACGAGCAGTACTTC

V: TRBV5-4
J: TRBJ2-7
D: NA
size: NA
CDR3: CASSLAGNYEQYF
DNA: TGTGCCAGCAGCTTGGCGGGTAACTACGAGCAGTACTTC

V: TRBV29-1
J: TRBJ1-1
D: NA
size: NA
CDR3: CSVVEENTEAFF
DNA: TGCAGCGTTGTTGAGGAAAACACTGAAGCTTTCTTT

V: TRBV7-2
J: TRBJ2-7
D: NA
size: few
CDR3: CASRAKAGRYEQYF
DNA: TGTGCCAGCAGGGCTAAGGCGGGGCGGTACGAGCAGTACTTC

V: TRBV28
J: TRBJ1-5
D: TRBD1
size: NA
CDR3: CASRSGGPYQPQHF
DNA: TGTGCCAGCAGGTCAGGGGGCCCTTATCAGCCCCAGCATTTT

V: TRBV7-7
J: TRBJ2-1
D: TRBD2
size: few
CDR3: CASSLAAGTSSYNEQFF
DNA: TGTGCCAGCAGCTTAGCTGCCGGGACTAGCTCCTACAATGAGCAGTTCTTC

V: TRBV19
J: TRBJ2-5
D: TRBD1
size: NA
CDR3: CASRPRDRETETQYF
DNA: TGTGCCAGTAGGCCTCGGGACAGGGAAACAGAGACCCAGTACTTC

V: TRBV29-1
J: TRBJ1-1
D: NA
size: NA
CDR3: CSVDQGTRNTEAFF
DNA: TGCAGCGTTGATCAGGGAACGAGGAACACTGAAGCTTTCTTT

V: TRBV7-8
J: TRBJ1-3
D: NA
size: NA
CDR3: CASRQPTSGNTIYF
DNA: TGTGCCAGCAGACAGCCAACCTCTGGAAACACCATATATTTT

V: TRBV6-5
J: TRBJ1-2
D: NA
size: NA
CDR3: CASSSTGNNGYTF
DNA: TGTGCCAGCAGTTCCACAGGGAACAATGGCTACACCTTC

V: TRBV4-1
J: TRBJ2-7
D: NA
size: few
CDR3: CASSPEGTYEQYF
DNA: TGCGCCAGCAGCCCCGAGGGAACCTACGAGCAGTACTTC

V: TRBV27
J: TRBJ1-1
D: TRBD1
size: many
CDR3: CASSLWISGQGGTEAFF
DNA: TGTGCCAGCAGTTTATGGATTTCGGGACAGGGAGGTACTGAAGCTTTCTTT

V: TRBV7-9
J: TRBJ2-3
D: NA
size: NA
CDR3: CASSSRLSTDTQYF
DNA: TGTGCCAGCAGCTCGAGACTGAGCACAGATACGCAGTATTTT

V: TRBV5-5
J: TRBJ1-4
D: TRBD1
size: NA
CDR3: CASSLKGASEKLFF
DNA: TGTGCCAGCAGCTTAAAGGGGGCGAGTGAAAAACTGTTTTTT

V: TRBV9
J: TRBJ2-3
D: NA
size: NA
CDR3: CASSVDRVQDTQYF
DNA: TGTGCCAGCAGCGTAGACCGGGTGCAAGATACGCAGTATTTT